Given below is one T cell receptor (beta chain) in context. The data were taken from a study of CD8 T cells in Susac syndrome. Study as a whole: Treatment at blood withdrawal was none, corticosteroids, or intravenous immunoglobulin alone in Susac syndrome patients.

Trimming removed 4 bases at V and 2 bases at J, with 16 bases between. CDR3 length: 15 amino acids. The germline gives CDR1 SGHNT, CDR2 YYREEE (reference sequence). With random hexamers, 0.5 to 1 ug RNA was reverse transcribed. Using its own MiXCR run on the immunoSEQ multiplex PCR reads, TCRdb lists one record per CDR3 protein. The sample has roughly 200,000 distinct CDR3 sequences, 94% seen once. TEMRA cells underwent FACS enrichment and CD8+ and CD4+ T cells underwent negative isolation. Specimen: CD4+ T cells from PBMCs. The chain uses TRBV5-4 and TRBJ2-7, with a possible D match to TRBD2 (7 bases). This TCR came from a human donor with Susac syndrome. In DNA form, the CDR3 reads TGTGCCAGCAGCCCGAGTGCGGGGGCAACCTACGAGCAGTACTTC. Protein: CASSPSAGATYEQYF.